This T cell receptor (beta chain) was retrieved from a study of cytomegalovirus exposure and HLA in healthy donors. Across the whole study: Unique TCRs from HLA-typed donors, roughly 87 million of them, were held in an early data release. The study placed less than 90% of its roughly 430 genotyped donors in the Caucasian-associated ancestry cluster.

Germline CDR1 and CDR2: SNHLY and FYNNEI. Trimming left V 2 bases short and J 15 bases short, with 14 bases between. The CDR3 has 12 residues. PCR involved 60 Vbeta and 13 Jbeta primers. Sequencing used immunoSEQ multiplex PCR; TCRdb keeps in-frame clones, though not all of them. The sample lists 150,000 to 200,000 clones; approximately 82% were seen once. V usage is TRBV2 and J usage is TRBJ2-1; perhaps TRBD1 as D (8 bases). The sample consisted of PBMCs. The clonotype originates from a man aged 18 to 29 in good health and CMV-seropositive. The CDR3 DNA reads TGTGCCAGCAGTGAACCGGACAGGGAGGGGTTCTTC. This gives the protein CASSEPDREGFF.